The T cell receptor beta chain under discussion was sequenced for a study of neurological immune-mediated disorders. This clonotype has at least ten counts. The CDR3 runs 15 residues. Per the germline V gene, CDR1 is SGHRS and CDR2 is YFSETQ. V was pared by 2 bases and J by 0 bases, with 10 bases between. With 10-nucleotide random UMIs, 5'RACE was used to make the cDNA. TCRdb re-called the 5' RACE reads through MiXCR, storing one row per CDR3 protein. The repertoire consists of fewer than 55,000 distinct CDR3 sequences, with more than 8% occurring once and the leading ten covering 1.6%. Time point noted: longitudinal time-point 1 (baseline).

Sequenced input: PBMCs. The chain joins TRBV5-1 to TRBJ2-3; tentatively, D is TRBD2 (5 bases). The source of this sequence is a woman in her thirties or forties in good health. CDR3 loop: CASSFWGESTDTQYF. CDR3 nucleotide sequence: TGCGCCAGCAGCTTTTGGGGAGAGAGCACAGATACGCAGTATTTT.